The rows below give T cell receptor beta chains drawn from one sample of a study of blood T cell repertoires in COVID-19. Some clones are missing from TCRdb's copy, which holds only in-frame ones; the method was immunoSEQ multiplex PCR. The sample carries 450,000 to 600,000 clones, about 85% recorded once. The sample consisted of PBMCs or T cells enriched from blood (not recorded which). Every receptor here comes from a woman aged 18-29 years who had recovered from COVID-19. Each CDR3 is given with its conserved first and last residue. The D gene is left open where the match is weak. Only some rows state a clone size, as once, few, many or a class for expanded clones.

clone_size	v_call	j_call	d_call	cdr3_nt	cdr3_aa
.	TRBV6-1	TRBJ2-5	TRBD2	TGTGCCAGCAGTGAAAATGCCCAGGGAGGGGAGACCCAGTACTTC	CASSENAQGGETQYF
few	TRBV5-1	TRBJ1-2	.	TGCGCCAGCAGCTCAACGGGCGGGGCTAACTATGGCTACACCTTC	CASSSTGGANYGYTF
.	TRBV30	TRBJ2-3	TRBD1	TGTGCCTGGGGGACAGGGGGGGCAGATACGCAGTATTTT	CAWGTGGADTQYF
.	TRBV10-3	TRBJ2-7	.	TGTGCCATCAGTGGGACAGAAGGTGACTACGAGCAGTACTTC	CAISGTEGDYEQYF
.	TRBV7-2	TRBJ1-2	.	TGTGCCAGCAGCTTAGAGGAGGGACACTATGGCTACACCTTC	CASSLEEGHYGYTF
once	TRBV3-1/TRBV3-2	TRBJ1-3	.	TGTGCCAGCAGCCAAGTCGAGGGAAACACCATATATTTT	CASSQVEGNTIYF
.	TRBV2	TRBJ2-2	.	TGTGCCAGCAGTGAAGCGCTATTGGTTAGGGAGCTGTTTTTT	CASSEALLVRELFF
once	TRBV7-7	TRBJ1-1	.	TGTGCTAGCAGCCTCCCGGACAGAAAAGCAATGAACACTGAAGCTTTCTTT	CASSLPDRKAMNTEAFF
.	TRBV6-6	TRBJ1-2	.	TGTGCCAGCAGTTACCTCCCCCTAGGTGGCTACACCTTC	CASSYLPLGGYTF
.	TRBV28	TRBJ2-4	TRBD2	TGTGCCAGCAGTTTGGAGCGGGGGGGCCGTTTTGCCAAAAACATTCAGTACTTC	CASSLERGGRFAKNIQYF
.	TRBV28	TRBJ1-2	.	TGTGCCAGCAGTTTGGAGGTTAGGCTCGGCTACACCTTC	CASSLEVRLGYTF
.	TRBV5-8	TRBJ1-2	.	TGTGCCAGCAGCCACAACCTTAAAACAGGGATAAACTATGGCTACACCTTC	CASSHNLKTGINYGYTF
.	TRBV30	TRBJ2-6	.	TGTGCCTGGAGTCCAGGGGCTGGGGCCAACGTCCTGACTTTC	CAWSPGAGANVLTF
.	TRBV24-1	TRBJ2-1	.	TGTGCCACCAGCCCTCTAGGCAACAATGAGCAGTTCTTC	CATSPLGNNEQFF
few	TRBV11-2	TRBJ2-1	TRBD2	TGTGCCAGCAGCGAACTAGCGGGGCCTTACAATGAGCAGTTCTTC	CASSELAGPYNEQFF
.	TRBV28	TRBJ2-1	TRBD2	TGTGCCAGCAGTACTTTTTGGGGTAGCGGGACTAGTTACAATGAGCAGTTCTTC	CASSTFWGSGTSYNEQFF
.	TRBV7-2	TRBJ1-1	TRBD1	TGTGCCAGCAGCTTTGACAGGGTGGCCACTGAAGCTTTCTTT	CASSFDRVATEAFF
few	TRBV11-3	TRBJ1-1	.	TGTGCCAGCAGCCCCCGGCAGGGGATGAACACTGAAGCTTTCTTT	CASSPRQGMNTEAFF
.	TRBV2	TRBJ1-2	.	TGTGCCAGCAGTGCAGGGAAGGACTACACCTTC	CASSAGKDYTF
.	TRBV19	TRBJ1-5	.	TGTGCCAGTAGTGGGGCAGGGTCTCAGCCCCAGCATTTT	CASSGAGSQPQHF
once	TRBV3-1/TRBV3-2	TRBJ2-3	TRBD2	TGTGCCAGCAGCCCCACGACTAGCAATACGCAGTATTTT	CASSPTTSNTQYF
.	TRBV3-1/TRBV3-2	TRBJ2-3	.	TGTGCCAGCAGCCACGTTGGAGCAGATACGCAGTATTTT	CASSHVGADTQYF
.	TRBV5-4	TRBJ2-7	TRBD2	TGTGCCAGCAGATCAGCGGGGGGGCCCAACGAGCAGTACTTC	CASRSAGGPNEQYF
.	TRBV5-1	TRBJ2-5	TRBD1	TGCGCCAGCAGCTTCCAACCCGGGACAGCCCAAGAGACCCAGTACTTC	CASSFQPGTAQETQYF
.	TRBV6-5	TRBJ1-1	TRBD1	TGTGCCAGCAACGAAGACAGGGTAACTGAAGCTTTCTTT	CASNEDRVTEAFF